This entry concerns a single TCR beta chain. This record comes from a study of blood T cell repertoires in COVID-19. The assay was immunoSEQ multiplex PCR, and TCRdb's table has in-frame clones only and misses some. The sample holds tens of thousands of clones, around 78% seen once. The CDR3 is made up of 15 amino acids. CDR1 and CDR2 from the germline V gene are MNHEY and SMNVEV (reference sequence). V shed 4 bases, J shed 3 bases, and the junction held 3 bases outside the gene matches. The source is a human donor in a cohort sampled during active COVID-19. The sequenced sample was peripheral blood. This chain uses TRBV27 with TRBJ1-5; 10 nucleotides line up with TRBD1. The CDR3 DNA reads TGTGCCAGCAGTTCCGGGACAGGGGCCAATCAGCCCCAGCATTTT. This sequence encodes CASSSGTGANQPQHF.